In this sample, the clone carrying this T cell receptor (beta chain) turned up a few times. Its antigen is currently unknown. The sample comes from a study of beta chain features in type 1 diabetes. The whole isolated RNA underwent reverse transcription, so sequencing captured expressed TCRB transcripts. The data were produced by immunoSEQ multiplex PCR, yet TCRdb's version contains in-frame clones alone and is incomplete. Of fewer than 250,000 clones listed, 68% are singletons. Germline CDR1 MDHEN, CDR2 SYDVKM. V was clipped by 2 bases and J by 6 bases; unmatched bases: 7. The CDR3 spans 16 residues. Via CD45RO/CCR7/CD25/CD127/CD95/CD27, cells of the CD4+ naive, central memory, regulatory and stem cell-like memory subsets were sorted. General study findings and limits: All four CD4+ subsets from Type 1 diabetes patients carried moderately but significantly shorter TCRB CDR3s.

The sequence derives from a man aged 25-45 years in good health. The rearrangement uses TRBV28 and TRBJ2-7; 13 nucleotides line up with TRBD2. The specimen was naive CD4+ T cells from blood. The CDR3 nucleotides are TGTGCCAGCAGTTTAGGACTAGCGGGAGTAACAGGCGAGCAGTACTTC. As protein: CASSLGLAGVTGEQYF.